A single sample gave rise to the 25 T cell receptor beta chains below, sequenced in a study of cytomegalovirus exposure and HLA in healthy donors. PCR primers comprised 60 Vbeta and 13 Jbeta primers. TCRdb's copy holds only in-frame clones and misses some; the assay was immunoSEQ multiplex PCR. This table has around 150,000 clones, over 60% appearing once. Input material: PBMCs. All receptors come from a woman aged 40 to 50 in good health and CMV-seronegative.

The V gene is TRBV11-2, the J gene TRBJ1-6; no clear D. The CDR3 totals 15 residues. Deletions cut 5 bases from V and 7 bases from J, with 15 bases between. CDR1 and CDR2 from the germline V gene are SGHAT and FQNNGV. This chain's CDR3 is CASSPIPGKNSPLHF. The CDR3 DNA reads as TGTGCCAGCAGCCCGATCCCAGGAAAGAATTCACCCCTCCACTTT.

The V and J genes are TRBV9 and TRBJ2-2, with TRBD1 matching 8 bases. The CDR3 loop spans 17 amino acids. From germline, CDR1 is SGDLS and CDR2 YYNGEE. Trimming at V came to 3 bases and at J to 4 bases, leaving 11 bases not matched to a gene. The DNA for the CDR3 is TGTGCCAGCAGCGCAGGGGGCCCGGGGGCGGGCACCGGGGAGCTGTTTTTT. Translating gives CASSAGGPGAGTGELFF.

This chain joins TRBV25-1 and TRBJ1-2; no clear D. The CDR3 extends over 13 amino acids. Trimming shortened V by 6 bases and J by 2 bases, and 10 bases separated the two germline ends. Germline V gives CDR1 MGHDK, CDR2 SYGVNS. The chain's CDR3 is CASRSQRNYGYTF. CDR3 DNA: TGTGCCAGCAGGTCACAAAGAAACTATGGCTACACCTTC.

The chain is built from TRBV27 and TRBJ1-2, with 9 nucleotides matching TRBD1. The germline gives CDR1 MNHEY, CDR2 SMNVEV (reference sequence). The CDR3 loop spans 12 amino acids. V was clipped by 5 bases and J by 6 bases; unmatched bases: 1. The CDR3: CASSTGGDGYTF. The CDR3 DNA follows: TGTGCCAGCAGTACAGGGGGCGATGGCTACACCTTC.

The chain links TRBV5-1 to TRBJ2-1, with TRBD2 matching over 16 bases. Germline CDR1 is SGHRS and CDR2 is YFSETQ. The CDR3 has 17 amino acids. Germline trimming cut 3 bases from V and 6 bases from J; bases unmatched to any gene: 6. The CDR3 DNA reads TGCGCCAGCAGCTCTGGGACTAGCGGGGGGGCCGGCAATGAGCAGTTCTTC. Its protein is CASSSGTSGGAGNEQFF.

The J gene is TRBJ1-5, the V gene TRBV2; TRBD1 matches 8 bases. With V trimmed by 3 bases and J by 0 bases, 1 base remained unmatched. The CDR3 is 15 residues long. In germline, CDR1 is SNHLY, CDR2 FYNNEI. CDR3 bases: TGTGCCAGCAGTGACCAGGGGGCTAGCAATCAGCCCCAGCATTTT. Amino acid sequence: CASSDQGASNQPQHF. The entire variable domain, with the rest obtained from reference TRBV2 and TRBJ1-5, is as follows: EPEVTQTPSHQVTQMGQEVILRCVPISNHLYFYWYRQILGQKVEFLVSFYNNEISEKSEIFDDQFSVERPDGSNFTLKIRSTKLEDSAMYFCASSDQGASNQPQHFGDGTRLSIL.

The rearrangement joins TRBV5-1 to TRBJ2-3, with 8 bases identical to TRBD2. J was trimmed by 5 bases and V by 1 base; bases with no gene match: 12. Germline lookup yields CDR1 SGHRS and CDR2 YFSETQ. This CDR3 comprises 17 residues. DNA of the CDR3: TGCGCCAGCAGCTTGTCCCCAGCGGGGGCGGGGGGAGATACGCAGTATTTT. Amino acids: CASSLSPAGAGGDTQYF.

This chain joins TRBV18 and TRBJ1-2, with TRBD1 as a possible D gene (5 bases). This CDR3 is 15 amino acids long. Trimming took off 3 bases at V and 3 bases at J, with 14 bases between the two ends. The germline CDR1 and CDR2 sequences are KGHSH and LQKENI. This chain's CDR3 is CASSPPSSRDYGYTF. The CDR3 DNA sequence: TGTGCCAGCTCACCCCCCTCCAGCAGGGACTATGGCTACACCTTC.

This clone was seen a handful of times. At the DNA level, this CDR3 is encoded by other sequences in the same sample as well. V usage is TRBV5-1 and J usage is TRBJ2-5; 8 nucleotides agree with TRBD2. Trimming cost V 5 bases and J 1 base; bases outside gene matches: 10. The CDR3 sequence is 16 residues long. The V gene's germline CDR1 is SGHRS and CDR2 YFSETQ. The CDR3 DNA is TGCGCCAGCAGACCGGAGGTCGGGGGGGGCCAAGAGACCCAGTACTTC. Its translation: CASRPEVGGGQETQYF.

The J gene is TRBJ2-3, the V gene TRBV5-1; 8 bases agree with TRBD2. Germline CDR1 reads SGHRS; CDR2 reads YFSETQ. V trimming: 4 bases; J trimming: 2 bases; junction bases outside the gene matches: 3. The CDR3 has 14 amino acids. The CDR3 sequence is CASSGGGPTDTQYF. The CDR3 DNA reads TGCGCCAGCAGCGGCGGGGGGCCCACAGATACGCAGTATTTT.

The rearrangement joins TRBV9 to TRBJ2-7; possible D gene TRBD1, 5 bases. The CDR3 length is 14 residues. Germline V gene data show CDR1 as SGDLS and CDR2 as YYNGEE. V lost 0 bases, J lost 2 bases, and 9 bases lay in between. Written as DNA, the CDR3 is TGTGCCAGCAGCGTAGAAGGGGCCGCCTACGAGCAGTACTTC. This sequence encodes CASSVEGAAYEQYF.

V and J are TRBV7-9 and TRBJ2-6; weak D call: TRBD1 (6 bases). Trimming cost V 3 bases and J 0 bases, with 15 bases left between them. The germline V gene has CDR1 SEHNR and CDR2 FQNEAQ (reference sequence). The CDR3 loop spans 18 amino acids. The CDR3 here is CASSFFTGIVSGANVLTF. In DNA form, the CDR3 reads TGTGCCAGCAGCTTTTTTACAGGGATAGTCTCTGGGGCCAACGTCCTGACTTTC.

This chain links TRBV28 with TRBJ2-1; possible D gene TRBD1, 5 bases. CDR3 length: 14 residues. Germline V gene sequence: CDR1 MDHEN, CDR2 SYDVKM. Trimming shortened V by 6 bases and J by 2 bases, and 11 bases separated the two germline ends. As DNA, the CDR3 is TGTGCCAGCAGGCCTCGACAGACCTACAATGAGCAGTTCTTC. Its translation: CASRPRQTYNEQFF.

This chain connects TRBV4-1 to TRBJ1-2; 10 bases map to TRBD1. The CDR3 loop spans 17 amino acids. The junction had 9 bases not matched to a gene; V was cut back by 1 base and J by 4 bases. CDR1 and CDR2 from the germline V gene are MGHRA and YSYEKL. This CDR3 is CASSQASGTGVIYGYTF. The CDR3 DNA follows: TGCGCCAGCAGCCAAGCCTCCGGGACAGGGGTGATCTATGGCTACACCTTC.

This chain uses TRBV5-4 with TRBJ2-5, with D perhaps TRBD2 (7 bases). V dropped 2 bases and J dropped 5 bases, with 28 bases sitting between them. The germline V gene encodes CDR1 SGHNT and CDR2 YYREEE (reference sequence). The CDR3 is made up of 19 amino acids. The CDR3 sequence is CASSLIGLGQRGGSETQYF. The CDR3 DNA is TGTGCCAGCAGCTTAATAGGGCTCGGACAGAGGGGGGGTTCGGAGACCCAGTACTTC.

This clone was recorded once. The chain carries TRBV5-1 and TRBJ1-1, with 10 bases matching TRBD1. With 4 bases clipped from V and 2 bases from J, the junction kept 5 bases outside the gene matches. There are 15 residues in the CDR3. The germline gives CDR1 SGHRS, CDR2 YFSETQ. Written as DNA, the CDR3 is TGCGCCAGCAGCCCCTGGGACAGGGGAAACACTGAAGCTTTCTTT. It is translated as CASSPWDRGNTEAFF.

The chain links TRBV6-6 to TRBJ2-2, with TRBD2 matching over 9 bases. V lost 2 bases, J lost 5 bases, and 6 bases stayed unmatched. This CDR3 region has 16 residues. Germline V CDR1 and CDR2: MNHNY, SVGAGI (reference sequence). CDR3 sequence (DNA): TGTGCCAGCAGTTACCCCTCAGCGGGGGGTACCGGGGAGCTGTTTTTT. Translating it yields CASSYPSAGGTGELFF.

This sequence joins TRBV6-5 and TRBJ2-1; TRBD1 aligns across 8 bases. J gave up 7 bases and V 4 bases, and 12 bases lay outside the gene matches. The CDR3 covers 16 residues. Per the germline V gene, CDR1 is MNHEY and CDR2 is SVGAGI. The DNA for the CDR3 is TGTGCCAGCAGTTCCCTCGGACAGGGAAGTCTGAATGAGCAGTTCTTC. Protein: CASSSLGQGSLNEQFF.

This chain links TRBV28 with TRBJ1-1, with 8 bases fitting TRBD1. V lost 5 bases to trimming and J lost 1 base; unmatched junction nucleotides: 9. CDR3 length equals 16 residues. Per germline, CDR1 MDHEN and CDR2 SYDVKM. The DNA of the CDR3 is TGTGCCAGCAGTCTCACCGGAGGACAGGGGAACACTGAAGCTTTCTTT. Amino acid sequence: CASSLTGGQGNTEAFF.

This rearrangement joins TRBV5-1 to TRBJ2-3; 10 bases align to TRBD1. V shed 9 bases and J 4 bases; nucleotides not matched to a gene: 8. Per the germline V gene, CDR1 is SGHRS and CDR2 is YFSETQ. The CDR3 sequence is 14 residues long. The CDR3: CATGPGTGADTQYF. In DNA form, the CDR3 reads TGCGCCACCGGTCCCGGGACAGGGGCAGATACGCAGTATTTT. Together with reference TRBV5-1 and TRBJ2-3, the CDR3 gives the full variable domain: KAGVTQTPRYLIKTRGQQVTLSCSPISGHRSVSWYQQTPGQGLQFLFEYFSETQRNKGNFPGRFSGRQFSNSRSEMNVSTLELGDSALYLCATGPGTGADTQYFGPGTRLTVL.

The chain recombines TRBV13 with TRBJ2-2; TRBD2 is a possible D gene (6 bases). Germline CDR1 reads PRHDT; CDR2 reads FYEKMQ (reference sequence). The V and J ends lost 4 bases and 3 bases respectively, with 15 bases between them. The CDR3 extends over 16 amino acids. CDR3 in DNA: TGTGCCAGCAGCTATTTTGGAGGGGAACACACCGGGGAGCTGTTTTTT. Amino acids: CASSYFGGEHTGELFF.

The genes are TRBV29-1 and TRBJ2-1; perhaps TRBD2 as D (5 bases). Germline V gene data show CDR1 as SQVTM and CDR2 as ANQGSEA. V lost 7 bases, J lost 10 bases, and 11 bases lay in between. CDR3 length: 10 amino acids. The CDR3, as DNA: TGCAGCGCAAAAGCGGACGAGCAGTTCTTC. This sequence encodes CSAKADEQFF.

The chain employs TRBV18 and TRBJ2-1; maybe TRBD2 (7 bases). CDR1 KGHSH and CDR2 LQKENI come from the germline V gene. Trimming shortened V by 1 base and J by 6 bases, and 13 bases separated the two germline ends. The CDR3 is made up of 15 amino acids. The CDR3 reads CASSPLAGAPNEQFF. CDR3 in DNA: TGTGCCAGCTCACCACTCGCGGGGGCCCCCAATGAGCAGTTCTTC.

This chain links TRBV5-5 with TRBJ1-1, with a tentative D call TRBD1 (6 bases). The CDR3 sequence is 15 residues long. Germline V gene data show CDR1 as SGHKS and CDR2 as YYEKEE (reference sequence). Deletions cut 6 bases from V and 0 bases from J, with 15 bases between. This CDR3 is CASIRQVTMNTEAFF. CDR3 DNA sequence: TGTGCCAGCATAAGACAGGTAACTATGAACACTGAAGCTTTCTTT.

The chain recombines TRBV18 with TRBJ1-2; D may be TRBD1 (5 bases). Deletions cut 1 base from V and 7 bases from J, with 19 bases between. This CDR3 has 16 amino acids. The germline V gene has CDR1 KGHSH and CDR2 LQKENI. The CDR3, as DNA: TGTGCCAGCTCACCACAGGGAGGGACCACTAAGGCTGGCTACACCTTC. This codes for CASSPQGGTTKAGYTF.